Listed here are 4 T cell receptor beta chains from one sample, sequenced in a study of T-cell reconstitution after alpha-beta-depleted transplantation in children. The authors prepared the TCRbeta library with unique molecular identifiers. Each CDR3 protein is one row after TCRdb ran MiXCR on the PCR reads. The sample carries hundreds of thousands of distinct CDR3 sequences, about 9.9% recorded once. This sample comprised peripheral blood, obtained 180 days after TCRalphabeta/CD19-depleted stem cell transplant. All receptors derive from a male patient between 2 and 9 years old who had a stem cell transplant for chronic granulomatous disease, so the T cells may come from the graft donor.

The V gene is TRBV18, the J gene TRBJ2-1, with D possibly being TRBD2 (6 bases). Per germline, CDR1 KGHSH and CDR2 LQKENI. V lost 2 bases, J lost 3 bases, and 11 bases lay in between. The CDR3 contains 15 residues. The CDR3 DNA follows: TGTGCCAGCTCACCAGTTTCGGGAGTCTACAATGAGCAGTTCTTC. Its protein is CASSPVSGVYNEQFF.

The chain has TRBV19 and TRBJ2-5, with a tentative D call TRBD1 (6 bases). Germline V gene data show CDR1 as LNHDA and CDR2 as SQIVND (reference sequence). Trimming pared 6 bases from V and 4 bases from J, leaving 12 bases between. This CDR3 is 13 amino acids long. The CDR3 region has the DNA TGTGCCAGTAGCTACAGGGCAGGAGAGACCCAGTACTTC. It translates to CASSYRAGETQYF.

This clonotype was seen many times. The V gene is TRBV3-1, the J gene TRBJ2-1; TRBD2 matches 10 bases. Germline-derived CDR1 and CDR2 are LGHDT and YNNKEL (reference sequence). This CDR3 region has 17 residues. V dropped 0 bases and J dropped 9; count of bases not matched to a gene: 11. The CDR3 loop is CASSQDRGSGGLGEQFF. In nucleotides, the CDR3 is TGTGCCAGCAGCCAAGATCGGGGTAGCGGGGGGTTGGGTGAGCAGTTCTTC.

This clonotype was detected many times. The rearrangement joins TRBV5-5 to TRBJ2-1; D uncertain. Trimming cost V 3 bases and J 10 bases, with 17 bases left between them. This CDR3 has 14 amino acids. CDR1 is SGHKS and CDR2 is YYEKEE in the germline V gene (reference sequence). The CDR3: CASSYGLSETEQFF. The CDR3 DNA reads TGTGCCAGCAGCTACGGTCTAAGCGAAACCGAGCAGTTCTTC.